What follows describes a single T cell receptor (beta chain). The data were obtained in a study of PD-L1 blockade in urothelial cancer. Turning to the study itself: Investigators checked blood 3 weeks (second dose) and 6 weeks after treatment start.

The CDR3 consists of 11 residues. From germline, CDR1 is SNHLY and CDR2 FYNNEI. Trimming left V 6 bases short and J 1 base short, with 3 bases between. The protocol was immunoSEQ multiplex PCR, while the TCRdb copy is restricted to in-frame clones and leaves out a portion. The top ten hold 4% to 6% of the sample, which has tens of thousands of clones, roughly 84% seen once. This TCR was sampled from a man between 65 and 85 years old with urothelial cancer. Here the sequenced sample was PBMCs, taken around atezolizumab (anti-PD-L1) treatment. The V call is TRBV2, the J call TRBJ1-1; D ambiguous. The CDR3 DNA is TGTGCCAGCAGCCGGAACACTGAAGCTTTCTTT. It translates to CASSRNTEAFF.